The 26 T cell receptor beta chains given below trace back to one sample, sequenced in a study of blood T cell repertoires in COVID-19. TCRdb's copy holds only in-frame clones and misses some; the assay was immunoSEQ multiplex PCR. Here the sample spans 55,000 to 65,000 clones, around 90% being singletons. Input material: peripheral blood. These receptors came from a human donor with acute or convalescent COVID-19. The donor label of this sample is uncertain.

The CDR3 protein is CASSAGTGLTEAFF. DNA of the CDR3: TGTGCCAGCAGTGCCGGGACAGGGCTGACTGAAGCTTTCTTT. V and J are TRBV6-4 and TRBJ1-1; 9 bases are shared with TRBD1. The J segment lost 5 bases and the V segment lost 4 bases, leaving 5 bases of the junction unmatched. Looked up from germline, CDR1 is MRHNA and CDR2 is SNTAGT. This CDR3 spans 14 amino acids.

The table lists this clone with a count of one. This chain connects TRBV19 to TRBJ2-7; 7 bases map to TRBD1. V lost 6 bases, J lost 2 bases, and 10 bases stayed unmatched. The CDR3 has 15 residues. Germline V gene data show CDR1 as LNHDA and CDR2 as SQIVND (reference sequence). The DNA of the CDR3 is TGTGCCAGTAGCGTCCACGGGACAGTTACCTACGAGCAGTACTTC. Encoded protein: CASSVHGTVTYEQYF.

The chain uses TRBV5-1 and TRBJ2-2, with 11 bases identical to TRBD2. Germline CDR1 and CDR2: SGHRS and YFSETQ. V lost 4 bases, J lost 5 bases, and 10 bases stayed unmatched. CDR3 length: 17 residues. The CDR3 nucleotides are TGCGCCAGCAGCCTGGGACTAGCGGTGAGGGGGACCGGGGAGCTGTTTTTT. Protein: CASSLGLAVRGTGELFF.

V and J are TRBV6-5 and TRBJ2-6; D perhaps matches TRBD1 (5 bases). V gave up 6 bases and J gave up 0 bases, with 9 bases separating them. The CDR3 loop spans 15 amino acids. CDR1 is MNHEY and CDR2 is SVGAGI in the germline V gene. CDR3 sequence reads: CASSRQSSGANVLTF. Written as DNA, the CDR3 is TGTGCCAGCAGCCGACAGAGCTCTGGGGCCAACGTCCTGACTTTC.

The chain uses TRBV7-9 and TRBJ2-1, with 7 positions matching TRBD1. The length of the CDR3 is 14 residues. V lost 6 bases and J lost 4; bases outside the gene matches: 6. From germline, CDR1 is SEHNR and CDR2 FQNEAQ (reference sequence). The CDR3: CASRTGDSYNEQFF. The CDR3 region has the DNA TGTGCCAGCAGAACAGGGGATTCTTACAATGAGCAGTTCTTC.

The chain uses TRBV2 and TRBJ2-3, with 7 bases aligning to TRBD2. The CDR3 has 14 residues. V trimming: 5 bases; J trimming: 2 bases; junction bases outside the gene matches: 4. Germline loops: CDR1 SNHLY, CDR2 FYNNEI. CDR3 coding DNA: TGTGCCAGCAGTAGGCTAGCGGTCACAGATACGCAGTATTTT. Protein: CASSRLAVTDTQYF.

The rearrangement links TRBV19 to TRBJ1-5, with a tentative D call TRBD1 (5 bases). The CDR3 is made up of 14 amino acids. Germline CDR1 LNHDA, CDR2 SQIVND (reference sequence). Trimming pared 3 bases from V and 2 bases from J, leaving 8 bases between. The CDR3 bases are TGTGCCAGTAGTATTTCGGGGGGCAATCAGCCCCAGCATTTT. Protein sequence: CASSISGGNQPQHF.

V usage is TRBV7-6 and J usage is TRBJ2-2; perhaps TRBD1 as D (6 bases). CDR1 is SGHVS and CDR2 is FNYEAQ in the germline V gene. The V end lost 6 bases, the J end lost 2 bases, and 10 bases lay between the germline ends. The length of the CDR3 is 14 residues. The CDR3 spells CASRRDTNTGELFF. The CDR3 nucleotides are TGTGCCAGCAGACGGGACACTAACACCGGGGAGCTGTTTTTT. The variable domain in full, completed from reference TRBV7-6 and TRBJ2-2, reads GAGVSQSPRYKVTKRGQDVALRCDPISGHVSLYWYRQALGQGPEFLTYFNYEAQQDKSGLPNDRFSAERPEGSISTLTIQRTEQRDSAMYRCASRRDTNTGELFFGEGSRLTVL.

In this sample, this clone turned up a few times. This chain uses TRBV10-2 with TRBJ2-3; 8 bases map to TRBD1. Germline V lookup: CDR1 WSHSY, CDR2 SAAADI. The CDR3 runs to 16 residues. Unmatched junction bases numbered 9, after V lost 5 bases and J lost 2 bases. Here the CDR3 reads CASSKIRTGTTDTQYF. The CDR3 nucleotides read TGCGCCAGCAGTAAAATTAGGACAGGGACCACAGATACGCAGTATTTT.

The chain joins TRBV3-1 (or the pseudogene TRBV3-2) to TRBJ1-1, with D maybe TRBD1 (5 bases). V was pared by 4 bases and J by 5 bases, with 17 bases between. In germline, CDR1 is LGHDT, CDR2 YNNKEL (reference sequence). This CDR3 spans 15 amino acids. CDR3 sequence reads: CASSPPGGRGTEAFF. DNA for the CDR3: TGTGCCAGCAGCCCGCCGGGGGGTCGAGGAACTGAAGCTTTCTTT.

The CDR3 spells CASRNTGGWGGELFF. CDR3 DNA: TGTGCCAGCAGAAATACAGGGGGGTGGGGCGGGGAGCTGTTTTTT. This chain links TRBV27 with TRBJ2-2, with 8 bases identical to TRBD1. The germline gives CDR1 MNHEY, CDR2 SMNVEV (reference sequence). V lost 6 bases, J lost 7 bases, and 10 bases stayed unmatched. CDR3 length: 15 residues.

The chain has TRBV7-9 and TRBJ2-1; TRBD2 might be the D (6 bases). CDR3 length: 14 amino acids. CDR1 is SEHNR and CDR2 is FQNEAQ in the germline V gene (reference sequence). V was pared by 5 bases and J by 7 bases, with 15 bases between. The CDR3 DNA reads TGTGCCAGCAGCCCGTCCGGGACTGATAATGAGCAGTTCTTC. It yields the protein CASSPSGTDNEQFF. Full variable domain (rest looked up from reference TRBV7-9 and TRBJ2-1): DTGVSQNPRHKITKRGQNVTFRCDPISEHNRLYWYRQTLGQGPEFLTYFQNEAQLEKSRLLSDRFSAERPKGSFSTLEIQRTEQGDSAMYLCASSPSGTDNEQFFGPGTRLTVL.

The gene calls are TRBV7-9 and TRBJ1-1; D is unclear. V lost 5 bases and J lost 0, with 7 bases in between. CDR1 is SEHNR and CDR2 is FQNEAQ in the germline V gene (reference sequence). This CDR3 comprises 13 residues. CDR3 in DNA: TGTGCCAGCAGCCGGGAAATGAACACTGAAGCTTTCTTT. Translating it yields CASSREMNTEAFF.

V is TRBV5-3 and J is TRBJ2-7; 7 bases fit TRBD1. TRBV5-3 belongs to the ORF category, with a function that is uncertain. This CDR3 has 15 amino acids. V shed 2 bases, J shed 3 bases, and the junction held 8 bases outside the gene matches. The CDR3 DNA is TGTGCCAGAAGCTTCAGAGGACAGGCGATCTACGAGCAGTACTTC. Protein: CARSFRGQAIYEQYF.

The gene calls are TRBV7-9 and TRBJ1-5; the match to TRBD1 covers 7 bases. The trim removed 5 bases at V and 4 bases at J, leaving 8 bases unmatched. The CDR3 extends over 15 amino acids. In germline, CDR1 is SEHNR, CDR2 FQNEAQ (reference sequence). The chain's CDR3 is CASSRSGTDNQPQHF. The CDR3 DNA reads TGTGCCAGCAGCCGTTCCGGGACAGATAATCAGCCCCAGCATTTT.

V gene TRBV3-1 (or the pseudogene TRBV3-2) combines with J gene TRBJ2-7; 8 bases align to TRBD2. This CDR3 is 15 amino acids long. CDR1 is LGHDT and CDR2 is YNNKEL in the germline V gene (reference sequence). J was trimmed by 2 bases and V by 4 bases; bases with no gene match: 7. CDR3 sequence reads: CASSLRTSGPYEQYF. In DNA form, the CDR3 reads TGTGCCAGCAGCCTTCGAACTAGCGGTCCCTACGAGCAGTACTTC.

Here the CDR3 DNA reads TGTGCCAGCAGTTACTCGTCAGGGAGCAATCAGCCCCAGCATTTT. It encodes CASSYSSGSNQPQHF. V and J are TRBV6-5 and TRBJ1-5, with D tentatively TRBD1 (5 bases). This CDR3 is built from 15 residues. V was pared by 0 bases and J by 1 base, with 7 bases between. Germline CDR1 and CDR2: MNHEY and SVGAGI.

The J gene is TRBJ2-5, the V gene TRBV6-5; a possible D gene is TRBD2 (6 bases). This CDR3 has 14 amino acids. Trimming removed 5 bases at V and 1 base at J, with 11 bases between. Germline CDR1 is MNHEY and CDR2 is SVGAGI. Here the CDR3 reads CASSRGTLQETQYF. CDR3 bases: TGTGCCAGCAGTCGTGGGACTCTCCAAGAGACCCAGTACTTC.

The chain couples TRBV2 to TRBJ1-1, with 10 bases that match TRBD1. Looked up from germline, CDR1 is SNHLY and CDR2 is FYNNEI. The CDR3 totals 13 residues. The V and J ends lost 6 bases and 6 bases, in that order; junction bases with no gene match: 4. The CDR3 here is CASRGDRGPEAFF. The CDR3 DNA sequence: TGTGCCAGCAGGGGGGACAGGGGCCCTGAAGCTTTCTTT.

The chain combines TRBV27 with TRBJ1-6; D is perhaps TRBD1 (5 bases). Germline CDR1 MNHEY, CDR2 SMNVEV (reference sequence). V gave up 8 bases and J gave up 8 bases, with 16 bases separating them. The CDR3 totals 14 residues. CDR3 bases: TGTGCCAGCGGAAGAAATTTAGGGGATTCACCCCTCCACTTT. It is translated as CASGRNLGDSPLHF.

This clone was picked up one time. V is TRBV19 and J is TRBJ1-5, with 11 bases that match TRBD1. CDR3 size: 18 residues. The V gene end was trimmed by 8 bases and the J gene end by 0 bases; junction bases not matched to a gene: 12. Germline CDR1 and CDR2: LNHDA and SQIVND (reference sequence). The CDR3, as DNA: TGTGCCAGTTATCAAGGACAGGGGGCGGGCTATAGCAATCAGCCCCAGCATTTT. Translating it yields CASYQGQGAGYSNQPQHF.

This clone was seen a handful of times. The chain combines TRBV2 with TRBJ2-3; tentatively, D is TRBD2 (5 bases). This CDR3 is 14 amino acids long. The germline CDR1 and CDR2 sequences are SNHLY and FYNNEI. V shed 3 bases and J shed 2 bases, with 9 bases lying between them. DNA of the CDR3: TGTGCCAGCAGTGAGAGAGGGATCACAGATACGCAGTATTTT. It is translated as CASSERGITDTQYF.

This rearrangement joins TRBV29-1 to TRBJ1-3, with a possible D match to TRBD1 (6 bases). Per the germline V gene, CDR1 is SQVTM and CDR2 is ANQGSEA. Between the trimmed V and J ends, which lost 6 bases and 0 bases, there was a span of 9 bases. The CDR3 contains 13 residues. CDR3 nucleotides: TGCAGCGTGGGGACACACTCTGGAAACACCATATATTTT. It yields the protein CSVGTHSGNTIYF.

The chain links TRBV7-2 to TRBJ2-5, with 14 positions matching TRBD2. The ends lost 2 bases at V and 5 bases at J; junction bases unmatched: 7. CDR1 is SGHTA, CDR2 FQGNSA, per germline. The CDR3 length is 17 residues. This CDR3 is CASSLSGTSGSGETQYF. CDR3 DNA sequence: TGTGCCAGCAGCTTATCCGGGACTAGCGGGAGTGGTGAGACCCAGTACTTC. The whole variable domain, remainder taken from reference TRBV7-2 and TRBJ2-5, is GAGVSQSPSNKVTEKGKDVELRCDPISGHTALYWYRQSLGQGLEFLIYFQGNSAPDKSGLPSDRFSAERTGGSVSTLTIQRTQQEDSAVYLCASSLSGTSGSGETQYFGPGTRLLVL.

The gene calls are TRBV7-8 and TRBJ1-5, with 7 nucleotides matching TRBD1. Germline lookup yields CDR1 SGHVS and CDR2 FQNEAQ. This CDR3 is 16 amino acids long. The V and J ends lost 7 bases and 0 bases, in that order; junction bases with no gene match: 9. The CDR3 sequence: CASTSYGQDSNQPQHF. The DNA of the CDR3 is TGTGCCAGCACTTCGTACGGACAGGATAGCAATCAGCCCCAGCATTTT.

V usage is TRBV5-6 and J usage is TRBJ2-7, with 10 positions matching TRBD2. CDR1 is SGHDT and CDR2 is YYEEEE in the germline V gene. There are 15 residues in the CDR3. V lost 4 bases, J lost 1 base, and 5 bases stayed unmatched. The chain's CDR3 is CASSPGLALSYEQYF. In DNA, the CDR3 is TGTGCCAGCAGCCCGGGACTAGCGTTATCCTACGAGCAGTACTTC.